The clone carrying this T cell receptor (beta chain) has a handful of counts. The antigen is undetermined. A single record per CDR3 protein comes from TCRdb applying MiXCR to the 5' RACE reads. The sample shows 300,000 to 350,000 distinct CDR3 sequences, around 3.9% of them seen only once. This entry belongs to a study of T cells after yellow fever vaccination. Study results and caveats: By day 5 rather than day 15, the secondary response had peaked, though it was weaker. Some clonotypes were seen in both the CD4 and the CD8 compartments. These made up a small share and likely arose from convergent recombination.

The V segment lost 4 bases and the J segment 4 bases; nucleotides outside the gene matches: 4. Germline lookup yields CDR1 MNHEY and CDR2 SVGEGT. This CDR3 is 15 amino acids long. The chain is built from TRBV6-2 or TRBV6-3 and TRBJ2-1; 10 nucleotides line up with TRBD2. This TCR was recovered from a man younger than 35 who received the YFV17D yellow fever vaccine. This material consisted of PBMCs, taken 5 days after the yellow fever booster vaccination. CDR3 nucleotides: TGTGCCAGCAGTTCCCCAGCGGGGGGGTACAATGAGCAGTTCTTC. Its translation is CASSSPAGGYNEQFF.